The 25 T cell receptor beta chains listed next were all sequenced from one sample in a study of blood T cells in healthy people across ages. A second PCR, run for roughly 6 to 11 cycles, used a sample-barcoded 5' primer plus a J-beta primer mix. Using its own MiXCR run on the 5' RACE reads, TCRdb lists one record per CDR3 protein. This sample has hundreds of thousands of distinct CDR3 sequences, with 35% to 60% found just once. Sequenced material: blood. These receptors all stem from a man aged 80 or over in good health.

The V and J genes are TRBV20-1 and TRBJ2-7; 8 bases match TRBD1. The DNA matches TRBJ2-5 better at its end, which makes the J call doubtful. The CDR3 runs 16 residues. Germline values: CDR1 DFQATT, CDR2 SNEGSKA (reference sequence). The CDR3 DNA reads TGCAGTGCTAGAGCTAGGGACAGGCCCCTCAAAGAGACCCAGTACTTC. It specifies CSARARDRPLKETQYF.

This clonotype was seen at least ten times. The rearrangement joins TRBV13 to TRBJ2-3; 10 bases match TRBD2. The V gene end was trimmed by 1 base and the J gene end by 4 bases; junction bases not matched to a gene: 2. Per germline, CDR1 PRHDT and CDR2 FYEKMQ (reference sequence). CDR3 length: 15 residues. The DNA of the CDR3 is TGTGCCAGCAGCTTAGCAGCGGGAGGGGCAGATACGCAGTATTTT. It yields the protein CASSLAAGGADTQYF.

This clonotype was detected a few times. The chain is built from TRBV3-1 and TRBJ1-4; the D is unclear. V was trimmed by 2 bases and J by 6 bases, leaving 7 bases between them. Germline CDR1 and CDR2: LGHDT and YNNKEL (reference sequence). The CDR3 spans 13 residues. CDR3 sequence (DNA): TGTGCCAGCAGCCAATTGGGTTATGAAAAACTGTTTTTT. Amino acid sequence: CASSQLGYEKLFF.

The CDR3 DNA reads as TGTGCCAGCAGCTTAGGGAAGTTACAGGGCAATGAGCAGTTCTTC. Translating gives CASSLGKLQGNEQFF. The gene calls are TRBV11-1 and TRBJ2-1; D might be TRBD1 (6 bases). The CDR3 is 15 amino acids. The V and J ends lost 1 base and 6 bases respectively, with 13 bases between them. Germline assignment: CDR1 SGHAT and CDR2 FQDESV (reference sequence).

CDR3 DNA: TGTGCCAGCAGCCCTGCAGATGGGACAGATACGCAGTATTTT. It translates to CASSPADGTDTQYF. V and J are TRBV9 and TRBJ2-3; D not certain. Trimming shortened V by 4 bases and J by 3 bases, and 12 bases separated the two germline ends. The V gene's germline CDR1 is SGDLS and CDR2 YYNGEE. CDR3 length: 14 amino acids. The full variable domain, completed using reference TRBV9 and TRBJ2-3, is DSGVTQTPKHLITATGQRVTLRCSPRSGDLSVYWYQQSLDQGLQFLIQYYNGEERAKGNILERFSAQQFPDLHSELNLSSLELGDSALYFCASSPADGTDTQYFGPGTRLTVL.

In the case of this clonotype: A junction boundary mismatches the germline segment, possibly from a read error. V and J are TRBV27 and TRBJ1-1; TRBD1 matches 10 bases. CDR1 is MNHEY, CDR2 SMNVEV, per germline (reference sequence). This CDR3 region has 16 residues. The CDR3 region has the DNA TGTGCCAGCAGGTTATCGCGACAGGGGGCTGGCACTGAAGCTTTCTTT. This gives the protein CASRLSRQGAGTEAFF.

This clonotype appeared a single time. CDR3 DNA sequence: TGTGCCAGCAGCCCCGGACAGGGTTGGACTGAAGCTTTCTTT. It yields the protein CASSPGQGWTEAFF. The chain combines TRBV11-1 with TRBJ1-1, with TRBD1 matching over 8 bases. Germline CDR1 SGHAT, CDR2 FQDESV (reference sequence). The CDR3 runs to 14 residues. The V gene end was trimmed by 5 bases and the J gene end by 5 bases; junction bases not matched to a gene: 7.

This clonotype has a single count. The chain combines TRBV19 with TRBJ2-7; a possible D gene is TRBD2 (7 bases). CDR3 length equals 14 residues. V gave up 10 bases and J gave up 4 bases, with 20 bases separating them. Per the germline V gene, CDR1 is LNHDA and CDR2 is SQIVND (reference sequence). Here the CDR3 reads CATSGGGSWYEQYF. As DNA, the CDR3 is TGTGCCACCTCCGGGGGCGGGAGCTGGTACGAGCAGTACTTC.

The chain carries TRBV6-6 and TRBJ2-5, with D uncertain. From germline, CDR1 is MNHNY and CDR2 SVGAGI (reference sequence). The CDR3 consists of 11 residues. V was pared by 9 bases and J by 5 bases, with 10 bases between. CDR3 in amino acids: CASCGRETQYF. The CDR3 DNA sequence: TGTGCCAGTTGCGGACGGGAGACCCAGTACTTC.

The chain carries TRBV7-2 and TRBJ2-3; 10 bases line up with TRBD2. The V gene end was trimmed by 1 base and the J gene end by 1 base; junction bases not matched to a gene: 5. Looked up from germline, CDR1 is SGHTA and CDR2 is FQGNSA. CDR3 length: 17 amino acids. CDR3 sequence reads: CASSLGGTSVGTDTQYF. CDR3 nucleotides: TGTGCCAGCAGCTTAGGGGGGACTAGCGTAGGCACAGATACGCAGTATTTT. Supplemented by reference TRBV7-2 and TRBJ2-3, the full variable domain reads GAGVSQSPSNKVTEKGKDVELRCDPISGHTALYWYRQSLGQGLEFLIYFQGNSAPDKSGLPSDRFSAERTGGSVSTLTIQRTQQEDSAVYLCASSLGGTSVGTDTQYFGPGTRLTVL.

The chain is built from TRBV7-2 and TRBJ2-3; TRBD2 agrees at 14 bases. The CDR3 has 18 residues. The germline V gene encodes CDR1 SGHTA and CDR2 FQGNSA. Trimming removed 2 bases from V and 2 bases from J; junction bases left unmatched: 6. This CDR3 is CASSLRGTSGRPTDTQYF. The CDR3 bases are TGTGCCAGCAGCTTAAGGGGGACTAGCGGGAGACCCACAGATACGCAGTATTTT.

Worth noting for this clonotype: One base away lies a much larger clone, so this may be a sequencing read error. The CDR3 region has the DNA TGTGCCACCAGCATAACTAGCGGGGGTTTCTCCTACGATGAGCAGTTCTTC. Amino acids: CATSITSGGFSYDEQFF. The chain is built from TRBV15 and TRBJ2-1, with 11 nucleotides matching TRBD2. Germline loops: CDR1 LNHNV, CDR2 YYDKDF (reference sequence). The CDR3 has 17 amino acids.

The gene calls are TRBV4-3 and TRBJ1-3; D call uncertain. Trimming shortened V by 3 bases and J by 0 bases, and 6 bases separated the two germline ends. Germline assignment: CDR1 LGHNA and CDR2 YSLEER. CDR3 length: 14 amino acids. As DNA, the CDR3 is TGCGCCAGCAGCCAGGCAACCTCTGGAAACACCATATATTTT. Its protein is CASSQATSGNTIYF.

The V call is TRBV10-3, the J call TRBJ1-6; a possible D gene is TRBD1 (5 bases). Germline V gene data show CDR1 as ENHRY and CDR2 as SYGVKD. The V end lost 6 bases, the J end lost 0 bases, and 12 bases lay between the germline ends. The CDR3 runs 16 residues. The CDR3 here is CAISQQESSYNSPLHF. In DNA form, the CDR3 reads TGTGCCATCAGCCAACAGGAGAGCTCCTATAATTCACCCCTCCACTTT.

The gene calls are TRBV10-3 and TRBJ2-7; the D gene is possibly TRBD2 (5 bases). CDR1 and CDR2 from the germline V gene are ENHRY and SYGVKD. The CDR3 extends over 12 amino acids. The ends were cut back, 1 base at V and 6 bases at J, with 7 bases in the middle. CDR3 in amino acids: CAISEWESEQYF. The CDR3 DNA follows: TGTGCCATCAGTGAGTGGGAGTCCGAGCAGTACTTC.

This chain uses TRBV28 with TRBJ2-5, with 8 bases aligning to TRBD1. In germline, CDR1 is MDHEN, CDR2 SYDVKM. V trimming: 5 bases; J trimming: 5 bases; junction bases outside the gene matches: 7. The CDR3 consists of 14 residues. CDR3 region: CASSRQGMGETQYF. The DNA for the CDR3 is TGTGCCAGCAGTCGACAGGGGATGGGGGAGACCCAGTACTTC.

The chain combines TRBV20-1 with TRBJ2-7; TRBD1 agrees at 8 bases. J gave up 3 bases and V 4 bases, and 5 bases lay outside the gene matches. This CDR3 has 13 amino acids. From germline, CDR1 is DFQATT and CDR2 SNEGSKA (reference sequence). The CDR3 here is CSAMYDRGYEQYF. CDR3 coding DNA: TGCAGTGCTATGTATGACAGGGGCTACGAGCAGTACTTC.

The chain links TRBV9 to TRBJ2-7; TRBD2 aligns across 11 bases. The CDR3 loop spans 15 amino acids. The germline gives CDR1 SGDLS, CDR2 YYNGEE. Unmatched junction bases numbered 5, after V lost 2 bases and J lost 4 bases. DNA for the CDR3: TGTGCCAGCAGCGTCTTAGCGGGAGGGACTTACGAGCAGTACTTC. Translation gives CASSVLAGGTYEQYF.

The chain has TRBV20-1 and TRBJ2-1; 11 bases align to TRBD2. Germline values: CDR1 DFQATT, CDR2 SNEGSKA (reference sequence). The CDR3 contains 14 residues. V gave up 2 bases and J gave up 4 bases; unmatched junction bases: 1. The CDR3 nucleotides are TGCAGTGCTAGACTAGCGGGAGGTTACAATGAGCAGTTCTTC. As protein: CSARLAGGYNEQFF.

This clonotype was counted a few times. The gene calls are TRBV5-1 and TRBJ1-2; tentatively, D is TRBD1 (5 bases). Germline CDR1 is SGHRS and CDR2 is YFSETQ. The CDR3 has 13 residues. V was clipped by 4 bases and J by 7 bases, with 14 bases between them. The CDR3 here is CASSVSGEFGYTF. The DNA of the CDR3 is TGCGCCAGCAGCGTGTCGGGGGAGTTTGGCTACACCTTC.

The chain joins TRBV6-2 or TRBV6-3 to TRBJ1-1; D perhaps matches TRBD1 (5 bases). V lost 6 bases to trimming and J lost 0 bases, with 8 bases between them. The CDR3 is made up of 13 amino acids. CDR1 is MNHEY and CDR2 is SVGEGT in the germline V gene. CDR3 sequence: CASRGVLNTEAFF. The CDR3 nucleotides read TGTGCCAGCAGGGGGGTATTGAACACTGAAGCTTTCTTT.

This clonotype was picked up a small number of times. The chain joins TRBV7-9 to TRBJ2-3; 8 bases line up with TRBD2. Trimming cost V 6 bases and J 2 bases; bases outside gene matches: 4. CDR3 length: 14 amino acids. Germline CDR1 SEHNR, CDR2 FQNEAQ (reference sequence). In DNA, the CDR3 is TGTGCCAGCAGGGTAGCGGGATTCACAGATACGCAGTATTTT. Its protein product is CASRVAGFTDTQYF.

CDR3 protein: CASRTRGLAGDNEQFF. CDR3 nucleotides: TGTGCCAGCAGAACCCGGGGACTAGCGGGAGACAATGAGCAGTTCTTC. V and J are TRBV6-5 and TRBJ2-1, with 14 positions matching TRBD2. Per the germline V gene, CDR1 is MNHEY and CDR2 is SVGAGI. The CDR3 is made up of 16 amino acids. Trimming cost V 6 bases and J 5 bases; bases outside gene matches: 6.

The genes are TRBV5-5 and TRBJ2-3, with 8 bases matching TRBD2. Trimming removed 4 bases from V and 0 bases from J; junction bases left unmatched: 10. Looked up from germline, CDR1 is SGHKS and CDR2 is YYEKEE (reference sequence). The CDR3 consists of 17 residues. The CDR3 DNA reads TGTGCCAGCAGCCTAGCGGGCAGACCACCTAGCACAGATACGCAGTATTTT. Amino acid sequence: CASSLAGRPPSTDTQYF.

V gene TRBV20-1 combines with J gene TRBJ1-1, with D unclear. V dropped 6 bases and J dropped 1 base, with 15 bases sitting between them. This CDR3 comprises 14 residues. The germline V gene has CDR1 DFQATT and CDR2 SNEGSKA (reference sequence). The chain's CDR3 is CSALGRTANTEAFF. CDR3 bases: TGCAGTGCCTTAGGACGTACTGCGAACACTGAAGCTTTCTTT.